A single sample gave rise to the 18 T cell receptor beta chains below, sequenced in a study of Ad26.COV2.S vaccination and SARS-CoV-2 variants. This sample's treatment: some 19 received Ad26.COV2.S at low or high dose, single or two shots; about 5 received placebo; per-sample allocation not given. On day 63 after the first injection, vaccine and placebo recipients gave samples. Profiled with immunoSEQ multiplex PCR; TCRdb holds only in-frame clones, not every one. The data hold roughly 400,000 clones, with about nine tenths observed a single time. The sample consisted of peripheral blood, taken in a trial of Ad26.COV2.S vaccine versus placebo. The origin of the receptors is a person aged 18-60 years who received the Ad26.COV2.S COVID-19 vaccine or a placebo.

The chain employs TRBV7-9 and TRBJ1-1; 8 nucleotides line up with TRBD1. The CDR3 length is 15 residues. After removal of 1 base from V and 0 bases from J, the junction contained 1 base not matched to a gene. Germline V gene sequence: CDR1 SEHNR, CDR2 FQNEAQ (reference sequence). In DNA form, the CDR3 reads TGTGCCAGCAGCTTAGGGGACAGGATGAACACTGAAGCTTTCTTT. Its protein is CASSLGDRMNTEAFF. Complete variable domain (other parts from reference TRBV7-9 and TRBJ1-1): DTGVSQNPRHKITKRGQNVTFRCDPISEHNRLYWYRQTLGQGPEFLTYFQNEAQLEKSRLLSDRFSAERPKGSFSTLEIQRTEQGDSAMYLCASSLGDRMNTEAFFGQGTRLTVV.

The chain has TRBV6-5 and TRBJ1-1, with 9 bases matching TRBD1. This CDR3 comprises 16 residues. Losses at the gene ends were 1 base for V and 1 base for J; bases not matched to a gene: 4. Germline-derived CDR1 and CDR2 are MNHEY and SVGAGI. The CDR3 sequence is CASSYYTGGKNTEAFF. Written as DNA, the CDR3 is TGTGCCAGCAGTTACTATACAGGGGGCAAGAACACTGAAGCTTTCTTT.

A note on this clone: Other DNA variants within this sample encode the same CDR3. The CDR3 nucleotides are TGTGCCAGCTCGCGGACGGACAACACTGAAGCTTTCTTT. Translating gives CASSRTDNTEAFF. The chain has TRBV18 and TRBJ1-1; D is unclear. CDR1 is KGHSH, CDR2 LQKENI, per germline. Deletions cut 6 bases from V and 2 bases from J, with 10 bases between. The CDR3 sequence is 13 residues long. Drawing the rest from reference TRBV18 and TRBJ1-1, the complete variable domain is NAGVMQNPRHLVRRRGQEARLRCSPMKGHSHVYWYRQLPEEGLKFMVYLQKENIIDESGMPKERFSAEFPKEGPSILRIQQVVRGDSAAYFCASSRTDNTEAFFGQGTRLTVV.

CDR3 sequence: CASSQDRSYTEAFF. The CDR3 bases are TGCGCCAGCAGCCAAGATAGGTCGTACACTGAAGCTTTCTTT. This chain connects TRBV4-1 to TRBJ1-1; D not certain. Germline-derived CDR1 and CDR2 are MGHRA and YSYEKL. The CDR3 length is 14 residues. The V end was cut by 0 bases, the J end by 3 bases, with 8 bases between.

CDR3 protein: CSVESNYGYTF. The DNA of the CDR3 is TGCAGTGTCGAGAGTAACTATGGCTACACCTTC. The V gene is TRBV20-1, the J gene TRBJ1-2; D unresolved. V was cut by 7 bases and J by 1 base, with 7 bases left in between. The CDR3 runs 11 residues. The germline CDR1 and CDR2 sequences are DFQATT and SNEGSKA (reference sequence).

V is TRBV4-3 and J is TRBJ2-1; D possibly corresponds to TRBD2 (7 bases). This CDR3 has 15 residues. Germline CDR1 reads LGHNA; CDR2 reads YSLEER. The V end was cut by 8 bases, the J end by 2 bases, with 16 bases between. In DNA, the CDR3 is TGCGCCAGCCGTGAGCGGGGACAAACCTACAATGAGCAGTTCTTC. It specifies CASRERGQTYNEQFF.

As DNA, the CDR3 is TGTGCCAGTCGGCAGGGTACGAACACCGGGGAGCTGTTTTTT. Protein sequence: CASRQGTNTGELFF. This chain links TRBV19 with TRBJ2-2; maybe TRBD1 (5 bases). The germline V gene encodes CDR1 LNHDA and CDR2 SQIVND (reference sequence). This CDR3 region has 14 residues. The V end was cut by 8 bases, the J end by 0 bases, with 10 bases between.

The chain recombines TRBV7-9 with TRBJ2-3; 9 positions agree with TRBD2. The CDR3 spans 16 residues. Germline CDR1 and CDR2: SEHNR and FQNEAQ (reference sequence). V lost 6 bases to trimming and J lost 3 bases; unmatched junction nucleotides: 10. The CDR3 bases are TGTGCCAGCAGACAGACTAGCGGCTCTAGTACAGATACGCAGTATTTT. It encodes CASRQTSGSSTDTQYF.

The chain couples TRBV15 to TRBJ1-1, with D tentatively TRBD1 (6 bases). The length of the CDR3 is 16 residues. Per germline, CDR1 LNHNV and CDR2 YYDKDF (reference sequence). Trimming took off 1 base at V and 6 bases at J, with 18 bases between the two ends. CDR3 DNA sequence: TGTGCCACCAGCAGAGGGTTACAGGGTAGGAGCGCTGAAGCTTTCTTT. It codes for CATSRGLQGRSAEAFF.

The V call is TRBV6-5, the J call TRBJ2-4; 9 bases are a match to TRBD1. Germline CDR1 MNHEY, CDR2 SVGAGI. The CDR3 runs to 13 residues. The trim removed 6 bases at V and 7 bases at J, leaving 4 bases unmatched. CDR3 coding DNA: TGTGCCAGCAGGGACAGGGGAGGGAACATTCAGTACTTC. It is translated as CASRDRGGNIQYF.

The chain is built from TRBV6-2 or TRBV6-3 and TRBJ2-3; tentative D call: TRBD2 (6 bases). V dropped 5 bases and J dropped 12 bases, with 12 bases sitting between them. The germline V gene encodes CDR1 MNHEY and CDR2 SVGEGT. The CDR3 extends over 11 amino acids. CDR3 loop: CASSPTGTQYF. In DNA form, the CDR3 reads TGTGCCAGCAGTCCCACGGGGACTCAGTATTTT.

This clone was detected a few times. CDR3 sequence (DNA): TGTGCCAGTAGAAGACAGGGGAGTTACGGTAATCAGCCCCAGCATTTT. It yields the protein CASRRQGSYGNQPQHF. V gene TRBV19 combines with J gene TRBJ1-5, with 8 positions matching TRBD1. J gave up 4 bases and V 6 bases, and 11 bases lay outside the gene matches. This CDR3 has 16 amino acids. Germline V gives CDR1 LNHDA, CDR2 SQIVND (reference sequence).

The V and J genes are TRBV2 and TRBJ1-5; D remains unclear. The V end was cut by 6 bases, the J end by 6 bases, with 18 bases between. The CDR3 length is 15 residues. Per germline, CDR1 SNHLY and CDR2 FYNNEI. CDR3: CASREGPTLSQPQHF. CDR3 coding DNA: TGTGCCAGCAGGGAGGGCCCGACGTTGAGTCAGCCCCAGCATTTT.

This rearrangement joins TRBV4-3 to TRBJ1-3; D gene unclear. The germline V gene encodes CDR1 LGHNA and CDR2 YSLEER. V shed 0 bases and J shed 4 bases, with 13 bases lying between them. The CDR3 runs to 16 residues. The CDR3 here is CASSQDFRKAGNTIYF. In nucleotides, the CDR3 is TGCGCCAGCAGCCAAGATTTCCGTAAGGCAGGAAACACCATATATTTT.

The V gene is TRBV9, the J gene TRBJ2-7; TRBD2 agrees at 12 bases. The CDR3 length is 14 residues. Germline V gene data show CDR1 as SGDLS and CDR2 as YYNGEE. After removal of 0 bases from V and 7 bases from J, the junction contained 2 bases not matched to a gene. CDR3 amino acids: CASSVDGLAGEQYF. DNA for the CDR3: TGTGCCAGCAGCGTAGATGGACTAGCGGGGGAGCAGTACTTC. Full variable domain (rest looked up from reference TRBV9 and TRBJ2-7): DSGVTQTPKHLITATGQRVTLRCSPRSGDLSVYWYQQSLDQGLQFLIQYYNGEERAKGNILERFSAQQFPDLHSELNLSSLELGDSALYFCASSVDGLAGEQYFGPGTRLTVT.

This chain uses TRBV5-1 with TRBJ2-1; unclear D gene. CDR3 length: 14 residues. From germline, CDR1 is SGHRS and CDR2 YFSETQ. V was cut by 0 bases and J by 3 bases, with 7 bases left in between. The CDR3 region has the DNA TGCGCCAGCAGCTTGGACGGCCACTACAATGAGCAGTTCTTC. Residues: CASSLDGHYNEQFF.

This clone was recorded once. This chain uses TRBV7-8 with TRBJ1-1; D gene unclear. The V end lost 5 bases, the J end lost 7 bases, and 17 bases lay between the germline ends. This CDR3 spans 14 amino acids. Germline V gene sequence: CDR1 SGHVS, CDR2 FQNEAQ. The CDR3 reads CASSPPWNSGEAFF. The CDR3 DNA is TGTGCCAGCAGCCCCCCCTGGAACAGTGGTGAAGCTTTCTTT.

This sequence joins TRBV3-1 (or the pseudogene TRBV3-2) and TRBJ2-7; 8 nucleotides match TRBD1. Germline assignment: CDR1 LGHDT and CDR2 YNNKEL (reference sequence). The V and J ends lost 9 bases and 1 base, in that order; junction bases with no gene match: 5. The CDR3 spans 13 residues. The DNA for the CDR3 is TGTGCCAGTCTGGACAGGGATTCCTACGAGCAGTACTTC. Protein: CASLDRDSYEQYF.